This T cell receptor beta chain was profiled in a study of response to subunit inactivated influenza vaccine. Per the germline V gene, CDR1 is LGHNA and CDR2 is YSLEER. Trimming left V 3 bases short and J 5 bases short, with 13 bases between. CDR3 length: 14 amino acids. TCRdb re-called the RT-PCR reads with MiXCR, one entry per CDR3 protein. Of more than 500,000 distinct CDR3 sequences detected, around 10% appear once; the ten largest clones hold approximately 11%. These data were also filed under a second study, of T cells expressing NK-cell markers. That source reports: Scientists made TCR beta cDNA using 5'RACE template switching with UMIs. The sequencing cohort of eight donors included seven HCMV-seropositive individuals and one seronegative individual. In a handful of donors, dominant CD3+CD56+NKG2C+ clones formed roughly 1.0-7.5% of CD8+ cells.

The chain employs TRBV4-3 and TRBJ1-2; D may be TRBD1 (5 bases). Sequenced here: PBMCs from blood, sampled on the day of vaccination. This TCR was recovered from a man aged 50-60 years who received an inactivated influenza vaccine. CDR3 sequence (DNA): TGCGCCAGCAGCCAGACCAGGACACAATATGGCTACACCTTC. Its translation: CASSQTRTQYGYTF.